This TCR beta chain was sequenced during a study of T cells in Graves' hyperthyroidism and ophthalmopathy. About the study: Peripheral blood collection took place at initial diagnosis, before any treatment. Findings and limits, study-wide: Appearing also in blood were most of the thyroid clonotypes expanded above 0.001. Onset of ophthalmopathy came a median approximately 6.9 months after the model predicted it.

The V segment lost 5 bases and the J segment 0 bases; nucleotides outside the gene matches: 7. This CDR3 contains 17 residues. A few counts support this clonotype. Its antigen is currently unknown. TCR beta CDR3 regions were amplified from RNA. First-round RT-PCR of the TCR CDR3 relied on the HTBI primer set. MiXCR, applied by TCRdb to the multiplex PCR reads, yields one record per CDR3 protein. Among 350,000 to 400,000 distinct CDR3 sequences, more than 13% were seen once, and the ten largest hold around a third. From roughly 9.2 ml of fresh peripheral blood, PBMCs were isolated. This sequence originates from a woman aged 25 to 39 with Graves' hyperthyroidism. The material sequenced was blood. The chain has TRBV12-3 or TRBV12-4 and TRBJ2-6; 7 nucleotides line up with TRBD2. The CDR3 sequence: CASSHVGGVSGANVLTF. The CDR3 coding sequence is TGTGCCAGCAGTCACGTTGGGGGGGTCTCTGGGGCCAACGTCCTGACTTTC.